This entry describes one T cell receptor (beta chain). Per the original data handling: Amplification of reference gene primers provided the estimated nucleated cell counts. Sequencing was performed with immunoSEQ multiplex PCR; in TCRdb, only in-frame clones are kept and a portion is missing. Clone size and V and J calls were adopted from that table, with D and trimming inferred from the DNA. The data contain some 95,000 clones, 80% of them singletons. This CDR3 contains 15 residues. V lost 1 base, J lost 5 bases, and 15 bases lay in between. Germline CDR1 is SGHRS and CDR2 is YFSETQ. This sample stems from a study of blood T cell repertoires in COVID-19. Across the whole study: From T cells, B-cell-depleted T cells, or PBMCs came the material, which was cDNA or gDNA.

The source material was peripheral blood. The V and J genes are TRBV5-1 and TRBJ1-1, with D perhaps matching TRBD1 (6 bases). This clonotype was sampled from a man over 45 who had recovered from COVID-19. CDR3 bases: TGCGCCAGCAGCTTGACAGGGATGGGTGGGACTGAAGCTTTCTTT. Protein product: CASSLTGMGGTEAFF.